What follows describes a single T cell receptor (beta chain). The table came from immunoSEQ multiplex PCR; TCRdb's copy has only in-frame clones and leaves some out. Of approximately 78,000 clones in the sample, roughly 90% are singletons; the top ten hold approximately 3%. This sample was taken from a study of T cells after somatic rescue of genetic block. The CDR3 extends over 12 amino acids. Germline V gene sequence: CDR1 SGHRS, CDR2 YFSETQ. V dropped 4 bases and J dropped 5 bases, with 8 bases sitting between them. The clonotype comes from a man aged 25 to 40. Material for sequencing was peripheral blood mononuclear cells (PBMCs). The chain links TRBV5-1 to TRBJ2-3, with no clear D. The CDR3 DNA reads as TGCGCCAGCAGCCCGGGTCTAGATACGCAGTATTTT. Residues: CASSPGLDTQYF.